Below, 6 T cell receptor beta chains from the same sample are listed, as sequenced in a study of post-analysis software for immune sequencing data. General study findings and limits: Four to six TRBV segments, including TRBV5-6, TRBV5-1 and TRBV20-1, were more frequent in patients than controls.

Prepared libraries of TCR beta cDNA carried unique molecular identifiers. MiXCR was run by TCRdb on the PCR reads, yielding one entry per CDR3 protein. The profile shows about half a million distinct CDR3 sequences, around 40% of them singletons. Antigen specificity for these receptors is unknown. The source material was blood. These receptors came from a girl aged 5 to 17 with multiple sclerosis.

The chain joins TRBV20-1 to TRBJ2-1, with TRBD2 matching over 7 bases. The assigned J gene may be wrong: the sequence end matches TRBJ2-7 better. This CDR3 is 18 amino acids long. The germline gives CDR1 DFQATT, CDR2 SNEGSKA (reference sequence). CDR3 sequence reads: CSARDPKTSPMLYNEQYF. CDR3 sequence (DNA): TGCAGTGCTAGAGATCCTAAGACTAGCCCGATGTTATACAATGAGCAGTACTTC.

The chain is built from TRBV13 and TRBJ2-5, with 7 bases that match TRBD1. V shed 1 base and J 2 bases; nucleotides not matched to a gene: 4. CDR3 size: 15 residues. Germline CDR1 is PRHDT and CDR2 is FYEKMQ (reference sequence). The CDR3 sequence: CASSLVGTDQETQYF. CDR3 sequence (DNA): TGTGCCAGCAGCTTAGTCGGGACAGATCAAGAGACCCAGTACTTC.

The V gene is TRBV24-1, the J gene TRBJ2-5, with TRBD2 matching 10 bases. There are 14 residues in the CDR3. Germline V gene lookup returns CDR1 KGHDR and CDR2 SFDVKD. Unmatched junction bases numbered 3, after V lost 6 bases and J lost 3 bases. The CDR3, as DNA: TGTGCCACCAGTCCTCTAGCGGGGGAAGAGACCCAGTACTTC. Translation: CATSPLAGEETQYF.

The V gene is TRBV20-1, the J gene TRBJ1-1, with TRBD1 as a possible D gene (5 bases). CDR1 is DFQATT, CDR2 SNEGSKA, per germline (reference sequence). Trimming took off 3 bases at V and 0 bases at J, with 17 bases between the two ends. The CDR3 extends over 16 amino acids. Here the CDR3 reads CSARKGTWSMNTEAFF. CDR3 in DNA: TGCAGTGCTAGGAAGGGGACTTGGTCTATGAACACTGAAGCTTTCTTT.

In the case of this clonotype: Its ends do not fully match the called genes, so a read error is possible. V and J are TRBV5-1 and TRBJ2-7; 8 nucleotides match TRBD2. This CDR3 is 17 amino acids long. Per the germline V gene, CDR1 is SGHRS and CDR2 is YFSETQ. The CDR3: CAGSLVYGRAEGGEQYF. CDR3 sequence (DNA): TGCGCCGGCAGCTTGGTCTACGGGAGGGCCGAGGGAGGAGAGCAGTACTTC. Filled out from reference TRBV5-1 and TRBJ2-7, the complete variable domain reads KAGVTQTPRYLIKTRGQQVTLSCSPISGHRSVSWYQQTPGQGLQFLFEYFSETQRNKGNFPGRFSGRQFSNSRSEMNVSTLELGDSALYLCAGSLVYGRAEGGEQYFGPGTRLTVT.

In the case of this clonotype: The junction departs from germline at one end; a sequencing error may be responsible. This chain connects TRBV7-8 to TRBJ2-4; a possible D gene is TRBD2 (6 bases). Germline V lookup: CDR1 SGHVS, CDR2 FQNEAQ. The CDR3 runs 20 residues. The CDR3 region has the DNA TGTACCAGCAGCTTAAGCGCGGCGGGACTGAGGATTCTAGCCAAAAACATTCAGTACTTC. Protein product: CTSSLSAAGLRILAKNIQYF.